The 15 T cell receptor beta chains below come from one sample, sequenced in a study of T cells in Graves' hyperthyroidism and ophthalmopathy. Amplified TCR beta CDR3 regions derived from RNA transcripts. With the HTBI primer set, the TCR CDR3 went through a first round of RT-PCR. TCRdb processed the multiplex PCR reads anew with MiXCR; each CDR3 protein has one entry. The sample shows 220,000 or so distinct CDR3 sequences, roughly 15% of them seen only once. Sequencing was carried out using blood. All receptors derive from a woman under 30 with Graves' ophthalmopathy.

At least ten counts were recorded for this clonotype. This chain's CDR3 is CSVQDLNTEAFF. The DNA for the CDR3 is TGCAGCGTACAGGACTTGAACACTGAAGCTTTCTTT. The V call is TRBV29-1, the J call TRBJ1-1; possible D gene TRBD1, 5 bases. The V gene's germline CDR1 is SQVTM and CDR2 ANQGSEA. CDR3 length equals 12 residues. Deletions cut 6 bases from V and 0 bases from J, with 8 bases between. Full variable domain (missing parts from reference TRBV29-1 and TRBJ1-1): SAVISQKPSRDICQRGTSLTIQCQVDSQVTMMFWYRQQPGQSLTLIATANQGSEATYESGFVIDKFPISRPNLTFSTLTVSNMSPEDSSIYLCSVQDLNTEAFFGQGTRLTVV.

This clonotype was seen repeatedly, ten times or more. The chain recombines TRBV28 with TRBJ1-3, with 12 bases aligning to TRBD1. Trimming cost V 6 bases and J 0 bases; bases outside gene matches: 9. Per germline, CDR1 MDHEN and CDR2 SYDVKM. This CDR3 has 18 amino acids. This chain's CDR3 is CASSRPGQGANSGNTIYF. The CDR3 region has the DNA TGTGCCAGCAGCCGCCCGGGACAGGGGGCTAACTCTGGAAACACCATATATTTT.

In regard to this clonotype: A much larger clone differs by one base, so this may be a read error. The genes are TRBV25-1 and TRBJ2-7, with 7 bases fitting TRBD1. CDR1 is MGHDK, CDR2 SYGVNS, per germline. The CDR3 sequence is 14 residues long. This chain's CDR3 is CAGSGLATGHEQYF. CDR3 DNA sequence: TGTGCCGGCAGTGGACTTGCGACAGGGCACGAGCAGTACTTC.

V and J are TRBV7-3 and TRBJ2-1; 10 bases line up with TRBD1. This CDR3 is built from 15 residues. The germline CDR1 and CDR2 sequences are SGHTA and FQGTGA. The V segment lost 4 bases and the J segment 6 bases; nucleotides outside the gene matches: 6. CDR3 DNA: TGTGCCAGCAGCTCGTTCGGGGACAGGGGCAATGAGCAGTTCTTC. It translates to CASSSFGDRGNEQFF.

The genes are TRBV7-6 and TRBJ2-2, with D perhaps TRBD2 (5 bases). V dropped 0 bases and J dropped 3 bases, with 14 bases sitting between them. This CDR3 has 17 residues. Germline V gene lookup returns CDR1 SGHVS and CDR2 FNYEAQ. This CDR3 reads CASSLALWERDTGELFF. CDR3 sequence (DNA): TGTGCCAGCAGCTTAGCGTTGTGGGAGAGAGACACCGGGGAGCTGTTTTTT.

This clonotype occurred many times. This chain uses TRBV2 with TRBJ1-2; no definite D call. CDR1 and CDR2 from the germline V gene are SNHLY and FYNNEI. The CDR3 consists of 14 residues. The V and J ends lost 3 bases and 4 bases respectively, with 12 bases between them. The CDR3 nucleotides read TGTGCCAGCAGTGAGGAGGAGGTGCTCTATGGCTACACCTTC. Protein product: CASSEEEVLYGYTF.

Ten or more counts support this clonotype. J is TRBJ2-1 and V is TRBV2; D is tentatively TRBD1 or TRBD2 (5 bases each). V shed 4 bases and J shed 2 bases, with 12 bases lying between them. CDR3 size: 15 residues. Germline loops: CDR1 SNHLY, CDR2 FYNNEI. The CDR3 protein is CASSGQSGTYNEQFF. The CDR3 nucleotides are TGTGCCAGCAGTGGACAGTCCGGGACCTACAATGAGCAGTTCTTC.

This clonotype was picked up many times. The genes are TRBV3-1 and TRBJ2-3; 10 bases match TRBD2. Unmatched junction bases numbered 3, after V lost 3 bases and J lost 0 bases. CDR3 size: 16 residues. Germline CDR1 LGHDT, CDR2 YNNKEL (reference sequence). CDR3 nucleotides: TGTGCCAGCAGCCAGAGCGGGAGGGCTAGCACAGATACGCAGTATTTT. It yields the protein CASSQSGRASTDTQYF.

This clonotype was recorded a few times. The chain has TRBV19 and TRBJ1-2; no reliable D call. V lost 1 base and J lost 1, with 7 bases in between. Germline V lookup: CDR1 LNHDA, CDR2 SQIVND (reference sequence). The CDR3 length is 14 residues. The CDR3 sequence: CASSIATLNYGYTF. The CDR3 nucleotides read TGTGCCAGTAGTATAGCAACACTTAACTATGGCTACACCTTC.

This clonotype was counted ten times or more. The rearrangement joins TRBV4-3 to TRBJ2-5; 12 bases are shared with TRBD2. Germline V lookup: CDR1 LGHNA, CDR2 YSLEER. Trimming took 1 base from V and 1 from J; bases not matched to a gene: 7. This CDR3 is built from 18 residues. CDR3 coding DNA: TGCGCCAGCAGCCAAGCGCTCCAGACTAGCGGGAGCCAAGAGACCCAGTACTTC. It encodes CASSQALQTSGSQETQYF.

The chain employs TRBV12-3 or TRBV12-4 and TRBJ2-7; 9 bases fit TRBD1. V lost 6 bases to trimming and J lost 3 bases; unmatched junction nucleotides: 6. The CDR3 is made up of 14 amino acids. Here the CDR3 DNA reads TGTGCCAGCAGACTGGGACAGGGTCTCTACGAGCAGTACTTC. This codes for CASRLGQGLYEQYF.

The table lists this clonotype with many counts. The rearrangement links TRBV19 to TRBJ1-5, with D maybe TRBD1 (5 bases). This CDR3 comprises 14 residues. The germline V and J ends were trimmed by 7 bases and 0 bases, with 10 bases remaining between them. Germline lookup yields CDR1 LNHDA and CDR2 SQIVND (reference sequence). CDR3 sequence reads: CASTGPYSNQPQHF. CDR3 in DNA: TGTGCCAGTACAGGGCCTTATAGCAATCAGCCCCAGCATTTT.

This clonotype was observed at least ten times. The chain recombines TRBV7-2 with TRBJ2-2; 10 bases are a match to TRBD1. Germline V gene sequence: CDR1 SGHTA, CDR2 FQGNSA. This CDR3 is 18 amino acids long. The V and J ends lost 5 bases and 4 bases, in that order; junction bases with no gene match: 13. As DNA, the CDR3 is TGTGCCAGCAGCCAAACTCCCCCTGGACAGGGGGGCACCGGGGAGCTGTTTTTT. Its translation is CASSQTPPGQGGTGELFF. Combining the CDR3 with reference TRBV7-2 and TRBJ2-2 gives the whole variable domain GAGVSQSPSNKVTEKGKDVELRCDPISGHTALYWYRQSLGQGLEFLIYFQGNSAPDKSGLPSDRFSAERTGGSVSTLTIQRTQQEDSAVYLCASSQTPPGQGGTGELFFGEGSRLTVL.

The CDR3 DNA reads TGTGCCATCAGTGAGGGGGCCCAAAATTCACCCCTCCACTTT. Translation gives CAISEGAQNSPLHF. The gene calls are TRBV10-3 and TRBJ1-6, with D possibly being TRBD1 (5 bases). The germline gives CDR1 ENHRY, CDR2 SYGVKD. Trimming pared 2 bases from V and 7 bases from J, leaving 9 bases between. This CDR3 has 14 amino acids.

This clonotype was recorded many times. This chain connects TRBV28 to TRBJ2-5; TRBD1 might be the D (6 bases). CDR1 and CDR2 from the germline V gene are MDHEN and SYDVKM. This CDR3 is 18 amino acids long. V lost 3 bases and J lost 1, with 21 bases in between. CDR3 sequence reads: CASSFDPGARSSQETQYF. The CDR3 DNA is TGTGCCAGCAGTTTTGATCCAGGGGCGCGGAGTAGCCAAGAGACCCAGTACTTC. The variable domain in full, completed from reference TRBV28 and TRBJ2-5, reads DVKVTQSSRYLVKRTGEKVFLECVQDMDHENMFWYRQDPGLGLRLIYFSYDVKMKEKGDIPEGYSVSREKKERFSLILESASTNQTSMYLCASSFDPGARSSQETQYFGPGTRLLVL.